The sample holds one count of the clone carrying this T cell receptor (beta chain). This sample was included in a study of blood T cell repertoires in COVID-19. Study information: Italy, Spain and the United States were the sources of the convalescent and acute COVID-19 samples. PBMCs, B-cell-depleted T cells, or T cells provided the cDNA or gDNA that made up the material.

The CDR3 covers 15 residues. V was cut by 5 bases and J by 7 bases, with 16 bases left in between. Looked up from germline, CDR1 is SGHRS and CDR2 is YFSETQ. Generated by immunoSEQ multiplex PCR, the TCRdb table keeps only in-frame clones and is missing some. The sample lists about 210,000 clones, about 84% occurring once. The sequence derives from a woman over 75 with COVID-19, enrolled during active disease. Input material: peripheral blood. The genes are TRBV5-1 and TRBJ1-6; weak D call: TRBD1 (6 bases). The CDR3 nucleotides read TGCGCCAGCAGTTGGGGGGCCGGGGGGAATTCACCCCTCCACTTT. Translated: CASSWGAGGNSPLHF.